Listed below are T cell receptor beta chains from one sample, sequenced in a study of cytomegalovirus exposure and HLA in healthy donors. Profiled with immunoSEQ multiplex PCR; TCRdb holds only in-frame clones, not every one. The data contain 150,000 to 200,000 clones, roughly 86% of them singletons. Sequenced sample: PBMCs. The receptor source for this set is a woman between 18 and 30 years old in good health and CMV-seropositive. Both conserved end residues are part of each CDR3. D genes are given only for firm matches. Not every row has a clone size; where given, it reads once, few, many or a size class.

.,TRBV29-1,.,TRBJ2-2,CSVEALVGELFF,TGCAGCGTTGAGGCCTTGGTCGGGGAGCTGTTTTTT
.,TRBV11-3,TRBD1,TRBJ2-1,CASKVAGQGYNEQFF,TGTGCCAGCAAGGTGGCGGGACAGGGGTACAATGAGCAGTTCTTC
.,TRBV18,.,TRBJ1-1,CASSPAGRDLGGAFF,TGTGCCAGCTCACCGGCGGGCCGGGACTTGGGTGGAGCTTTCTTT
few,TRBV7-8,.,TRBJ2-7,CASSPNYEQYF,TGTGCCAGCAGCCCAAACTACGAGCAGTACTTC
.,TRBV6-4,.,TRBJ1-5,CASSDPDSCNQPQHF,TGTGCCAGCAGTGATCCCGACAGCTGCAATCAGCCCCAGCATTTT
.,TRBV5-8,.,TRBJ1-4,CASSPYPRGRKEKLFF,TGTGCCAGCAGCCCATACCCGAGAGGGAGGAAGGAAAAACTGTTTTTT
.,TRBV12-5,TRBD2,TRBJ2-5,CASGLASGLQETQYF,TGTGCTAGTGGTTTGGCTAGCGGCCTACAAGAGACCCAGTACTTC
.,TRBV28,.,TRBJ2-4,CASSFRGLVKNIQYF,TGTGCCAGCAGTTTTAGGGGATTGGTCAAAAACATTCAGTACTTC
.,TRBV6-1,.,TRBJ2-7,CASSVAGRGYEQYF,TGTGCCAGCAGTGTTGCCGGTCGCGGCTACGAGCAGTACTTC
.,TRBV11-3,.,TRBJ1-1,CASSLEASAEAFF,TGTGCCAGCAGCTTAGAAGCAAGCGCTGAAGCTTTCTTT
.,TRBV6-4,.,TRBJ2-1,CASSDGESSYNEQFF,TGTGCCAGCAGTGATGGGGAGAGCTCCTACAATGAGCAGTTCTTC
.,TRBV6-5,.,TRBJ2-2,CASSQTLNGHGELFF,TGTGCCAGCAGCCAGACACTGAATGGACACGGGGAGCTGTTTTTT
few,TRBV14,.,TRBJ1-2,CASSRYGGIGGYTF,TGTGCCAGCAGCCGTTACGGGGGTATCGGTGGCTACACCTTC
.,TRBV15,TRBD2,TRBJ2-7,CATSRTGLAFEQYF,TGTGCCACCAGCAGGACGGGACTAGCCTTCGAGCAGTACTTC
.,TRBV6-5,TRBD1,TRBJ2-7,CASSYTTGGFIEQYF,TGTGCCAGCAGTTACACGACAGGGGGGTTCATCGAGCAGTACTTC
.,TRBV10-1,.,TRBJ1-4,CASSESRTWSGEKLFF,TGCGCCAGCAGTGAGTCCCGGACTTGGTCTGGTGAAAAACTGTTTTTT
.,TRBV28,TRBD1,TRBJ1-4,CASSYDRGSEKLFF,TGTGCCAGCAGTTACGACAGGGGGAGTGAAAAACTGTTTTTT
.,TRBV30,.,TRBJ2-5,CAWSLLQETQYF,TGTGCCTGGAGTCTCCTCCAAGAGACCCAGTACTTC
.,TRBV27,TRBD2,TRBJ2-5,CASSLSGRPPETQYF,TGTGCCAGCAGTTTATCCGGGAGGCCCCCAGAGACCCAGTACTTC
.,TRBV28,.,TRBJ1-1,CASSPGGTEAFF,TGTGCCAGCAGTCCGGGAGGAACTGAAGCTTTCTTT
.,TRBV10-3,.,TRBJ1-5,CAISELDQPQHF,TGTGCCATCAGTGAGCTAGATCAGCCCCAGCATTTT
.,TRBV27,TRBD2,TRBJ2-7,CASSFRTSGRTTYEQYF,TGTGCCAGCAGTTTCCGGACTAGCGGGCGGACTACCTACGAGCAGTACTTC
.,TRBV7-2,TRBD2,TRBJ2-3,CASSSPLAVRSTDTQYF,TGTGCCAGCAGCTCCCCCCTAGCGGTGCGTAGCACAGATACGCAGTATTTT
.,TRBV7-9,.,TRBJ2-5,CASSSQGRGQETQYF,TGTGCCAGCAGCTCCCAGGGAAGGGGCCAAGAGACCCAGTACTTC
.,TRBV4-3,.,TRBJ1-2,CASSQDLEGDYGYTF,TGCGCCAGCAGCCAAGATCTCGAGGGAGACTATGGCTACACCTTC
.,TRBV19,TRBD2,TRBJ2-7,CASSVRENPYEQYF,TGTGCCAGTAGTGTGCGGGAGAACCCCTACGAGCAGTACTTC
few,TRBV6-4,.,TRBJ1-5,CASSAGSNQPQHF,TGTGCCAGCAGTGCGGGGAGCAATCAGCCCCAGCATTTT
.,TRBV5-6,TRBD1,TRBJ2-4,CASSLRKGAAKNIQYF,TGTGCCAGCAGCCTGAGAAAGGGGGCGGCCAAAAACATTCAGTACTTC
.,TRBV12-5,TRBD1,TRBJ1-2,CASGSPQGADGYTF,TGTGCTAGTGGTTCCCCACAGGGGGCCGATGGCTACACCTTC
.,TRBV6-1,.,TRBJ1-2,CASSPFGGSGYTF,TGTGCCAGCAGTCCCTTTGGGGGGAGTGGCTACACCTTC
.,TRBV7-6,TRBD1,TRBJ2-3,CASSLGQGTDTQYF,TGTGCCAGCAGCTTAGGACAGGGAACAGATACGCAGTATTTT
.,TRBV5-5,TRBD1,TRBJ2-3,CASSLSQDRVQYF,TGTGCCAGCAGCTTGTCCCAGGACAGGGTACAGTATTTT
.,TRBV29-1,TRBD1,TRBJ2-4,CSVEGQRNIQYF,TGCAGCGTTGAGGGACAGCGAAACATTCAGTACTTC
.,TRBV7-2,.,TRBJ2-7,CASSLEPGSPNEQYF,TGTGCCAGCAGCTTAGAACCCGGGTCCCCAAACGAGCAGTACTTC
.,TRBV9,TRBD1,TRBJ2-2,CASRRTGVNTGELFF,TGTGCCAGCAGGCGGACAGGGGTTAACACCGGGGAGCTGTTTTTT
.,TRBV29-1,TRBD1,TRBJ2-7,CSVVGQGEYEQYF,TGCAGCGTTGTGGGACAGGGCGAGTACGAGCAGTACTTC
.,TRBV5-6,.,TRBJ2-5,CASSLVVVVETQYF,TGTGCCAGCAGCTTGGTGGTAGTTGTCGAGACCCAGTACTTC
.,TRBV7-3,.,TRBJ2-2,CASSFGRGTGELFF,TGTGCCAGCAGCTTCGGGAGAGGCACCGGGGAGCTGTTTTTT
.,TRBV11-2,.,TRBJ2-7,CASSLIKSMSYEQYF,TGTGCCAGCAGCTTAATCAAGAGTATGTCCTACGAGCAGTACTTC
.,TRBV15,TRBD2,TRBJ2-5,CATSRDIAGEIKTQYF,TGTGCCACCAGCAGAGATATAGCGGGAGAGATAAAGACCCAGTACTTC
.,TRBV4-1,.,TRBJ1-2,CASSHSGSVGYTF,TGCGCCAGCAGCCATTCGGGGTCTGTTGGCTACACCTTC
.,TRBV5-1,.,TRBJ1-3,CASSSGAGNTIYF,TGCGCCAGCAGCTCGGGAGCTGGAAACACCATATATTTT
.,TRBV6-5,TRBD1,TRBJ1-5,CASSSVGTGSNQPQHF,TGTGCCAGCAGTTCGGTTGGGACAGGGAGCAATCAGCCCCAGCATTTT
.,TRBV7-9,TRBD2,TRBJ2-2,CASSERGKRGTGELFF,TGTGCCAGCAGTGAGCGGGGGAAACGTGGCACCGGGGAGCTGTTTTTT
.,TRBV18,.,TRBJ2-7,CASSLSAESSYEQYF,TGTGCCAGCTCTCTCTCAGCGGAATCCTCCTACGAGCAGTACTTC
.,TRBV29-1,.,TRBJ1-1,CSVWPNTEAFF,TGCAGCGTTTGGCCGAACACTGAAGCTTTCTTT
.,TRBV29-1,.,TRBJ2-5,CSVSTGTQYF,TGCAGCGTCTCAACGGGGACCCAGTACTTC
.,TRBV9,.,TRBJ2-7,CASGAGHRYEQYF,TGTGCCAGCGGGGCAGGACACAGATACGAGCAGTACTTC